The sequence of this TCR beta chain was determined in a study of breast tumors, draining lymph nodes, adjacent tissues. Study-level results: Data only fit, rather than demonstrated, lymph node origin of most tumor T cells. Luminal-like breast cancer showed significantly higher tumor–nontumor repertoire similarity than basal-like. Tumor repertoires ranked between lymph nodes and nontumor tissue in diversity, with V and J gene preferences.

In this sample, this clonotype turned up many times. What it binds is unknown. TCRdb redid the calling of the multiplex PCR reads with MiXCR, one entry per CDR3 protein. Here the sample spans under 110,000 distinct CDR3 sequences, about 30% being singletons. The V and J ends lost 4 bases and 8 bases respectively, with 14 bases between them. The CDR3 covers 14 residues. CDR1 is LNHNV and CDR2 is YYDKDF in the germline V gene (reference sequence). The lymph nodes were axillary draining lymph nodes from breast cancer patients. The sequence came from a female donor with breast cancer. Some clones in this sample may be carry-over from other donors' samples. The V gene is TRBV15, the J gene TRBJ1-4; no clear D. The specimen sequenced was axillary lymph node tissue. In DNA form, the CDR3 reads TGTGCCACCAGCATAGCGGTGGATACAGAAAAACTGTTTTTT. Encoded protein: CATSIAVDTEKLFF.